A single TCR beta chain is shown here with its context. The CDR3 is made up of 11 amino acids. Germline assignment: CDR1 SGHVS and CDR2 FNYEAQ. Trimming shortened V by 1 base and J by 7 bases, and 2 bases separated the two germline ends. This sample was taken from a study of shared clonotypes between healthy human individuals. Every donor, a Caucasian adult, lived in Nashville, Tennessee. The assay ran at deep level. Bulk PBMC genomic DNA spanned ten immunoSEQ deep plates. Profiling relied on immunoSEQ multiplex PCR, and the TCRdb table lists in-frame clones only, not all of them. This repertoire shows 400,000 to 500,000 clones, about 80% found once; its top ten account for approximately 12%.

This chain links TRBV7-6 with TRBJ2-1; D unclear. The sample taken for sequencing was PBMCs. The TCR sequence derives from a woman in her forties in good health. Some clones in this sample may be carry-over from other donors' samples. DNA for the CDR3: TGTGCCAGCAGCTTAGGGAATGAGCAGTTCTTC. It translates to CASSLGNEQFF.